This T cell receptor beta chain is from a study of shared clonotypes between healthy human individuals. TCRdb's table, derived via immunoSEQ multiplex PCR, lists solely in-frame clones and lacks some. The sample yields more than 2 million clones, 90% to 96% seen once. Study-wide findings and caveats: Investigators expected sequencing depth to affect clonotype sharing among donors. Non-shared clonotypes showed lower generation probabilities than clonotypes common to all four donors.

Germline CDR1 KGHSH, CDR2 LQKENI. J gave up 0 bases and V 2 bases, and 4 bases lay outside the gene matches. The CDR3 is made up of 15 amino acids. Concerning this clone: As yet, its antigen is unknown. Other DNA sequences in this specimen translate into the identical CDR3.

The sequenced material came from naive CD4+ T cells sorted from blood. Subset here: CD45RA+ positively selected. The clonotype comes from a man aged 18 to 30 in good health. V is TRBV18 and J is TRBJ2-7; 7 bases fit TRBD2. CDR3: CASSPGAGSSYEQYF. CDR3 DNA: TGTGCCAGCTCACCAGGAGCGGGAAGCTCCTACGAGCAGTACTTC.